These 27 T cell receptor beta chains came from one sample sequenced in a study of PD-L1 blockade in urothelial cancer. Clones were read by immunoSEQ multiplex PCR, and TCRdb kept only the in-frame ones, dropping some. Of under 70,000 clones listed, about 85% were seen once; the top ten hold 15% to 18%. Time point here: pretreatment peripheral blood. Sequencing used PBMCs, obtained around atezolizumab (anti-PD-L1) treatment. These receptors were taken from a man in his 70s with urothelial cancer.

The chain combines TRBV5-6 with TRBJ1-1; weak D call: TRBD1 (6 bases). V lost 0 bases to trimming and J lost 0 bases, with 6 bases between them. The CDR3 has 14 residues. The germline CDR1 and CDR2 sequences are SGHDT and YYEEEE. In DNA, the CDR3 is TGTGCCAGCAGCTTGGGGACAGTGAACACTGAAGCTTTCTTT. Translating it yields CASSLGTVNTEAFF.

V and J are TRBV19 and TRBJ2-6; perhaps TRBD2 as D (5 bases). Looked up from germline, CDR1 is LNHDA and CDR2 is SQIVND (reference sequence). The V gene lost 1 base and the J gene lost 2 bases, with 9 bases spanning the gap. This CDR3 is built from 16 residues. In nucleotides, the CDR3 is TGTGCCAGTAGTATAGGCGAGGGAACTGGGGCCAACGTCCTGACTTTC. Translating it yields CASSIGEGTGANVLTF.

The genes are TRBV10-1 and TRBJ2-7; D is undetermined. The CDR3 sequence is 12 residues long. CDR1 and CDR2 from the germline V gene are WNHNN and SYGVQD (reference sequence). Trimming stripped 4 bases from V and 3 bases from J, with 7 bases between. For the CDR3, the DNA is TGCGCCAGCAGTGCCTACAGCTACGAGCAGTACTTC. This gives the protein CASSAYSYEQYF.

The gene calls are TRBV4-2 and TRBJ2-7, with a weak D call TRBD2 (5 bases). With 0 bases removed from V and 0 bases from J, the gap between germline ends came to 6 bases. This CDR3 region has 14 residues. Germline-derived CDR1 and CDR2 are LGHNA and YNFKEQ. As DNA, the CDR3 is TGTGCCAGCAGCCAAGACGGGAACTCCTACGAGCAGTACTTC. This gives the protein CASSQDGNSYEQYF.

The chain is built from TRBV6-4 and TRBJ2-7, with 14 bases that match TRBD2. With 2 bases clipped from V and 1 base from J, the junction kept 19 bases outside the gene matches. The CDR3 totals 22 residues. Germline CDR1 is MRHNA and CDR2 is SNTAGT. Here the CDR3 reads CASSDPTGTSGRGGTISYEQYF. Written as DNA, the CDR3 is TGTGCCAGCAGTGACCCAACCGGGACTAGCGGGAGAGGGGGGACCATTTCCTACGAGCAGTACTTC.

This sequence joins TRBV6-1 and TRBJ1-1, with TRBD1 matching 7 bases. The CDR3 has 14 amino acids. The V segment lost 4 bases and the J segment 2 bases; nucleotides outside the gene matches: 4. CDR1 is MNHNS, CDR2 SASEGT, per germline. The CDR3 loop reads CASSVGGGNTEAFF. CDR3 DNA sequence: TGTGCCAGCAGTGTCGGAGGGGGCAACACTGAAGCTTTCTTT.

V usage is TRBV5-1 and J usage is TRBJ2-7; 7 nucleotides match TRBD1. This CDR3 region has 13 residues. Germline lookup yields CDR1 SGHRS and CDR2 YFSETQ. Trimming cost V 7 bases and J 0 bases; bases outside gene matches: 4. The CDR3 loop is CASGWDSSYEQYF. The CDR3 bases are TGCGCCAGCGGCTGGGACAGCTCCTACGAGCAGTACTTC.

The V and J genes are TRBV10-1 and TRBJ1-5; unclear D gene. There are 14 residues in the CDR3. The ends were cut back, 11 bases at V and 3 bases at J, with 17 bases in the middle. Germline V CDR1 and CDR2: WNHNN, SYGVQD (reference sequence). CDR3: CARLVGDPNQPQHF. For the CDR3, the DNA is TGCGCCCGTCTTGTGGGAGACCCCAATCAGCCCCAGCATTTT.

This clone was observed a single time. Other DNA sequences of this sample code for an identical CDR3. V and J are TRBV7-9 and TRBJ2-2; D not resolved. The V gene's germline CDR1 is SEHNR and CDR2 FQNEAQ (reference sequence). The CDR3 loop spans 12 amino acids. V shed 3 bases and J shed 4 bases, with 3 bases lying between them. CDR3 region: CASSFSTGELFF. The CDR3 nucleotides read TGTGCCAGCAGCTTCAGCACCGGGGAGCTGTTTTTT.

V usage is TRBV5-1 and J usage is TRBJ1-3, with D possibly TRBD1 on 5 matching bases. This CDR3 has 16 amino acids. Germline V gene sequence: CDR1 SGHRS, CDR2 YFSETQ. V lost 0 bases and J 1 base, leaving 11 bases between the germline ends. The CDR3 sequence: CASSLEAGMSGNTIYF. In DNA, the CDR3 is TGCGCCAGCAGCTTGGAGGCAGGGATGTCTGGAAACACCATATATTTT.

This clone was counted a single time. The chain has TRBV25-1 and TRBJ2-1; TRBD1 is a possible D gene (5 bases). V dropped 3 bases and J dropped 11 bases, with 14 bases sitting between them. The germline V gene encodes CDR1 MGHDK and CDR2 SYGVNS. This CDR3 is built from 13 residues. The CDR3 spells CASSEGGAPQQFF. In nucleotides, the CDR3 is TGTGCCAGCAGTGAGGGTGGGGCTCCTCAGCAGTTCTTC.

The chain is built from TRBV29-1 and TRBJ2-7, with TRBD1 matching over 10 bases. Trimming at V came to 5 bases and at J to 2 bases, leaving 3 bases not matched to a gene. CDR1 and CDR2 from the germline V gene are SQVTM and ANQGSEA. The CDR3 runs 13 residues. The DNA for the CDR3 is TGCAGCGTTCGGGGACAGGGGACCTACGAGCAGTACTTC. Translation gives CSVRGQGTYEQYF.

The chain is built from TRBV19 and TRBJ2-6; 7 positions agree with TRBD1. CDR3 size: 17 residues. CDR1 and CDR2 from the germline V gene are LNHDA and SQIVND (reference sequence). Unmatched junction bases numbered 7, after V lost 5 bases and J lost 0 bases. The CDR3 sequence: CASSPRDRGSGANVLTF. CDR3 bases: TGTGCCAGTAGTCCAAGGGACAGAGGCTCTGGGGCCAACGTCCTGACTTTC.

The chain is built from TRBV10-1 and TRBJ2-1; the match to TRBD2 covers 11 bases. With V trimmed by 4 bases and J by 8 bases, 4 bases remained unmatched. Per the germline V gene, CDR1 is WNHNN and CDR2 is SYGVQD (reference sequence). The CDR3 loop spans 14 amino acids. The CDR3 region has the DNA TGCGCCAGCAGTGTAGCGGGAGGGCCCGATGAGCAGTTCTTC. Protein product: CASSVAGGPDEQFF.

This clone was detected a few times. This rearrangement joins TRBV4-1 to TRBJ2-7; D perhaps matches TRBD2 (6 bases). Trimming left V 2 bases short and J 3 bases short, with 23 bases between. Per the germline V gene, CDR1 is MGHRA and CDR2 is YSYEKL. The CDR3 has 18 amino acids. CDR3 amino acids: CASSQKRLANLKSYEQYF. CDR3 coding DNA: TGCGCCAGCAGCCAAAAGAGGCTAGCGAATTTAAAGAGCTACGAGCAGTACTTC.

This clone was detected a few times. This chain connects TRBV7-3 to TRBJ2-5; tentative D call: TRBD1 (5 bases). This CDR3 region has 13 residues. CDR1 is SGHTA, CDR2 FQGTGA, per germline. Trimming took 5 bases from V and 2 from J, leaving 9 bases between them. The CDR3 DNA is TGTGCCAGCAGCCAGGGTACTCAAGAGACCCAGTACTTC. This codes for CASSQGTQETQYF.

This sequence joins TRBV5-1 and TRBJ1-2; 9 bases are shared with TRBD1. The J segment lost 8 bases and the V segment lost 4 bases, leaving 18 bases of the junction unmatched. CDR3 length equals 17 residues. Germline lookup yields CDR1 SGHRS and CDR2 YFSETQ. DNA for the CDR3: TGCGCCAGCAGCGGAAGGACAGGGGACGGCCGCTTGGGGGGCTACACCTTC. As protein: CASSGRTGDGRLGGYTF.

The chain combines TRBV7-2 with TRBJ2-1; D uncertain. Germline loops: CDR1 SGHTA, CDR2 FQGNSA. The V and J ends lost 3 bases and 6 bases respectively, with 9 bases between them. The CDR3 runs to 13 residues. CDR3 DNA sequence: TGTGCCAGCAGCTTCGGTCCCCCCAATGAGCAGTTCTTC. Encoded protein: CASSFGPPNEQFF.

V usage is TRBV4-1 and J usage is TRBJ2-7, with D perhaps matching TRBD2 (6 bases). Germline V gene lookup returns CDR1 MGHRA and CDR2 YSYEKL. V shed 0 bases and J shed 7 bases, with 19 bases lying between them. This CDR3 has 16 residues. The CDR3 spells CASSQDKTGSWGEQYF. The DNA for the CDR3 is TGCGCCAGCAGCCAAGATAAGACCGGGAGTTGGGGGGAGCAGTACTTC.

The chain combines TRBV9 with TRBJ1-1; 7 bases are shared with TRBD1. The CDR3 spans 17 residues. The V gene end was trimmed by 0 bases and the J gene end by 3 bases; junction bases not matched to a gene: 11. The germline CDR1 and CDR2 sequences are SGDLS and YYNGEE. Here the CDR3 DNA reads TGTGCCAGCAGCGTAGGCGGAGGGGGCGCAGGGGACACTGAAGCTTTCTTT. Its protein product is CASSVGGGGAGDTEAFF. Full variable domain (remainder filled in from reference TRBV9 and TRBJ1-1): DSGVTQTPKHLITATGQRVTLRCSPRSGDLSVYWYQQSLDQGLQFLIQYYNGEERAKGNILERFSAQQFPDLHSELNLSSLELGDSALYFCASSVGGGGAGDTEAFFGQGTRLTVV.

The J gene is TRBJ2-5, the V gene TRBV5-4, with D possibly TRBD1 on 6 matching bases. The germline gives CDR1 SGHNT, CDR2 YYREEE (reference sequence). V lost 1 base to trimming and J lost 1 base, with 14 bases between them. The CDR3 is 16 amino acids. The CDR3 DNA reads as TGTGCCAGCAGCTTGAAACAGGGCCCCCTCCAAGAGACCCAGTACTTC. Translating it yields CASSLKQGPLQETQYF. Supplemented by reference TRBV5-4 and TRBJ2-5, the full variable domain reads ETGVTQSPTHLIKTRGQQVTLRCSSQSGHNTVSWYQQALGQGPQFIFQYYREEENGRGNFPPRFSGLQFPNYSSELNVNALELDDSALYLCASSLKQGPLQETQYFGPGTRLLVL.

The J gene is TRBJ2-1, the V gene TRBV19; 8 bases fit TRBD2. CDR3 length equals 15 residues. After removal of 5 bases from V and 0 bases from J, the junction contained 3 bases not matched to a gene. CDR1 is LNHDA and CDR2 is SQIVND in the germline V gene (reference sequence). The CDR3 nucleotides read TGTGCCAGTAGTCGGAGCGGGAGCTCCTACAATGAGCAGTTCTTC. This gives the protein CASSRSGSSYNEQFF.

This chain links TRBV29-1 with TRBJ1-1; 11 bases are a match to TRBD1. V was clipped by 7 bases and J by 0 bases; unmatched bases: 16. The CDR3 spans 18 residues. CDR1 is SQVTM and CDR2 is ANQGSEA in the germline V gene. The CDR3 sequence: CSAGYKSGQGVVNTEAFF. The CDR3 DNA reads as TGCAGCGCTGGCTACAAATCGGGACAGGGGGTTGTGAACACTGAAGCTTTCTTT.

The V gene is TRBV11-1, the J gene TRBJ1-1; D is ambiguous. V was clipped by 5 bases and J by 0 bases, with 13 bases between them. The CDR3 is made up of 15 amino acids. CDR1 is SGHAT and CDR2 is FQDESV in the germline V gene (reference sequence). CDR3 amino acids: CASSGRLPMNTEAFF. As DNA, the CDR3 is TGTGCCAGCAGCGGAAGACTGCCTATGAACACTGAAGCTTTCTTT.

This clone was found a few times. The chain links TRBV19 to TRBJ1-2, with D perhaps matching TRBD1 (5 bases). V was pared by 4 bases and J by 4 bases, with 7 bases between. Germline V gene data show CDR1 as LNHDA and CDR2 as SQIVND (reference sequence). This CDR3 has 12 residues. CDR3 nucleotide sequence: TGTGCCAGTAGTACGACAGTCTATGGCTACACCTTC. Translated: CASSTTVYGYTF.

The CDR3: CASSEPPVDRGLAEAFF. CDR3 DNA: TGCGCCAGCAGTGAGCCCCCTGTGGACAGGGGTTTGGCTGAAGCTTTCTTT. This chain joins TRBV10-1 and TRBJ1-1; 9 bases map to TRBD1. CDR3 size: 17 residues. Losses at the gene ends were 2 bases for V and 6 bases for J; bases not matched to a gene: 13. Germline assignment: CDR1 WNHNN and CDR2 SYGVQD (reference sequence).

This chain links TRBV6-6 with TRBJ2-7, with TRBD1 matching 7 bases. CDR1 is MNHNY and CDR2 is SVGAGI in the germline V gene (reference sequence). This CDR3 region has 15 residues. V lost 4 bases to trimming and J lost 0 bases; unmatched junction nucleotides: 6. CDR3 sequence: CASSSPTGSSYEQYF. CDR3 DNA: TGTGCCAGCAGTTCCCCGACAGGGAGCTCCTACGAGCAGTACTTC.